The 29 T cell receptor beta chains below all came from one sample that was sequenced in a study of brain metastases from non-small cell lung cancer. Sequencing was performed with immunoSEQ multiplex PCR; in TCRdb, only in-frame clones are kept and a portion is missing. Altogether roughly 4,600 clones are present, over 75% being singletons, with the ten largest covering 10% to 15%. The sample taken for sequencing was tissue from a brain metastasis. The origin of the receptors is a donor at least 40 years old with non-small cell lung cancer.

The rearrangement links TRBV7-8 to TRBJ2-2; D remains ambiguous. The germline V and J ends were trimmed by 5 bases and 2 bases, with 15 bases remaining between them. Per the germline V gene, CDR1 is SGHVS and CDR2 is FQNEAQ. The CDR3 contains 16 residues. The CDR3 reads CASSTLGTVNTGELFF. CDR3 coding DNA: TGTGCCAGCAGCACCCTCGGAACGGTCAACACCGGGGAGCTGTTTTTT. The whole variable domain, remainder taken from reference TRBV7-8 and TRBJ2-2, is GAGVSQSPRYKVAKRGQDVALRCDPISGHVSLFWYQQALGQGPEFLTYFQNEAQLDKSGLPSDRFFAERPEGSVSTLKIQRTQQEDSAVYLCASSTLGTVNTGELFFGEGSRLTVL.

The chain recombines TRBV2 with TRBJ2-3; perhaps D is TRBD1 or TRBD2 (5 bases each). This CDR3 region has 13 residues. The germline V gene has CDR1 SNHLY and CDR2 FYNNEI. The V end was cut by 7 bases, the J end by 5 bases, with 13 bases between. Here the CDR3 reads CASTPGQKDTQYF. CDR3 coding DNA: TGTGCCAGCACCCCGGGGCAAAAAGATACGCAGTATTTT.

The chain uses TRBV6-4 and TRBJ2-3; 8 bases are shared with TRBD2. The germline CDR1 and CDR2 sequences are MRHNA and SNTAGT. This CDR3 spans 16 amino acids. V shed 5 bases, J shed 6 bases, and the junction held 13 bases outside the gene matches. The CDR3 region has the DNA TGTGCCAGCAGTCCGGGCTTGGCGGGAGGTGCGGATACGCAGTATTTT. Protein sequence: CASSPGLAGGADTQYF.

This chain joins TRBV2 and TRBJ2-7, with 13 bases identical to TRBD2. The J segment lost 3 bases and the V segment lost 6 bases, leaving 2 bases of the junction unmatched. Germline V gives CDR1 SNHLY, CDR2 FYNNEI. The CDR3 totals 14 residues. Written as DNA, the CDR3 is TGTGCCAGCAGCCGGACTAGCGGGAGCTACGAGCAGTACTTC. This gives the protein CASSRTSGSYEQYF. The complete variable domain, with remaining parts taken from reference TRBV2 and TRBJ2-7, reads EPEVTQTPSHQVTQMGQEVILRCVPISNHLYFYWYRQILGQKVEFLVSFYNNEISEKSEIFDDQFSVERPDGSNFTLKIRSTKLEDSAMYFCASSRTSGSYEQYFGPGTRLTVT.

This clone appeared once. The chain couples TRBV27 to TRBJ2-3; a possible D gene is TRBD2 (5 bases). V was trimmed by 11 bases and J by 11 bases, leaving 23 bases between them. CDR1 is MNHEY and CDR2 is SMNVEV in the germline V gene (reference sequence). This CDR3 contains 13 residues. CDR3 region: CAVMGDYNREQYF. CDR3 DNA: TGTGCCGTAATGGGCGATTATAACCGGGAGCAGTATTTT.

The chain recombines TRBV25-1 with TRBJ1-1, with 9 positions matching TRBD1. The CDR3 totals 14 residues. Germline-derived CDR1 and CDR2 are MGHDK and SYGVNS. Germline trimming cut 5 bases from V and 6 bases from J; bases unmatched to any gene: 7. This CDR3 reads CASSQSGDRAEAFF. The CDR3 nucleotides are TGTGCCAGCAGTCAATCCGGGGACAGGGCTGAAGCTTTCTTT.

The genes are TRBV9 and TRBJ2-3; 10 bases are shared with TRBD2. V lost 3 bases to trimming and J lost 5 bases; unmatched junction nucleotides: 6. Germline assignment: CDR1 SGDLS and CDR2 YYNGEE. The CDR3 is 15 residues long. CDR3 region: CASSGSGRGGDTQYF. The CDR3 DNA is TGTGCCAGCAGCGGCAGCGGGAGGGGTGGAGATACGCAGTATTTT.

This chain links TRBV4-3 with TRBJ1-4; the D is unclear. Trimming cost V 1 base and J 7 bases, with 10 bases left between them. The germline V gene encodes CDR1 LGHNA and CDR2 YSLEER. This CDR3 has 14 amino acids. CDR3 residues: CASSQVPNGEKLFF. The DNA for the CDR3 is TGCGCCAGCAGCCAAGTGCCGAACGGTGAAAAACTGTTTTTT.

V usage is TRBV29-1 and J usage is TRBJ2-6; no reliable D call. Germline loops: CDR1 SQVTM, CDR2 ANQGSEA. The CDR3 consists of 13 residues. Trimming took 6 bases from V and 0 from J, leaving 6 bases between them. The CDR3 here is CSVKTSGANVLTF. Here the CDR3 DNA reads TGCAGCGTGAAGACCTCTGGGGCCAACGTCCTGACTTTC.

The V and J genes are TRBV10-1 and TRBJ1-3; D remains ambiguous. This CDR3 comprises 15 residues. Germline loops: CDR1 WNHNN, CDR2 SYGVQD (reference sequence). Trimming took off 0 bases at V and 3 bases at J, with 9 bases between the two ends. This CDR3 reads CASSESRALGNTIYF. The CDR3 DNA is TGCGCCAGCAGTGAGTCGAGGGCGCTTGGAAACACCATATATTTT.

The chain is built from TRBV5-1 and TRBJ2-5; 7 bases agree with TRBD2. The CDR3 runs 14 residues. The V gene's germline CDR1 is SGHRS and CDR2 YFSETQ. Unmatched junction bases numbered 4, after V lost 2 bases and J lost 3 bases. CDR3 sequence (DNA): TGCGCCAGCAGCTTTGGGCTAGCGGAAGAGACCCAGTACTTC. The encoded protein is CASSFGLAEETQYF.

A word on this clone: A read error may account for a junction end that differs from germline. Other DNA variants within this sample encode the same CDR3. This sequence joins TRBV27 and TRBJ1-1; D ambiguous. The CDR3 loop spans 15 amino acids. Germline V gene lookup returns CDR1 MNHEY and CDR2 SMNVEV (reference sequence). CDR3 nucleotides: TGTGCTAGCAGTCTGTCCATCCGGCTGGACTCTGAAGCTTTCTTT. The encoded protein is CASSLSIRLDSEAFF.

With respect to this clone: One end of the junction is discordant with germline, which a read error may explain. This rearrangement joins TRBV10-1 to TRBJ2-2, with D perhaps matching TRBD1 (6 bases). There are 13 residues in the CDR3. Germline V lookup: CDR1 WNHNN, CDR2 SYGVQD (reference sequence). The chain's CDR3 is CASSGQYTGELFF. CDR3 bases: TGCGCTAGCAGTGGACAGTACACCGGGGAGCTGTTTTTT.

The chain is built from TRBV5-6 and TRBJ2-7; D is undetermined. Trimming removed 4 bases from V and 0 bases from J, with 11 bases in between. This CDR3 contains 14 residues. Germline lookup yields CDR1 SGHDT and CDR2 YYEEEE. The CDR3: CASSRRWSSYEQYF. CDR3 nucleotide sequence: TGTGCCAGCAGCCGACGGTGGAGCTCCTACGAGCAGTACTTC.

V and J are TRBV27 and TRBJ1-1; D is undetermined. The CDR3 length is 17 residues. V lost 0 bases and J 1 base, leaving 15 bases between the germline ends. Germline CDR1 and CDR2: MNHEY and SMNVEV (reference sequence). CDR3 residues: CASSLSIGLRSNTEAFF. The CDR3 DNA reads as TGTGCCAGCAGTTTATCGATTGGACTCCGATCGAACACTGAAGCTTTCTTT.

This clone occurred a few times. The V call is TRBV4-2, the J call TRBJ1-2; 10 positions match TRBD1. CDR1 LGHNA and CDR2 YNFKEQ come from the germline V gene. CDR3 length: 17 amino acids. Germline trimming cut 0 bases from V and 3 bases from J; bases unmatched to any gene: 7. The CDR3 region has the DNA TGTGCCAGCAGCCAAGAGATCGGGACAGGGGTTTACTATGGCTACACCTTC. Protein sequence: CASSQEIGTGVYYGYTF.

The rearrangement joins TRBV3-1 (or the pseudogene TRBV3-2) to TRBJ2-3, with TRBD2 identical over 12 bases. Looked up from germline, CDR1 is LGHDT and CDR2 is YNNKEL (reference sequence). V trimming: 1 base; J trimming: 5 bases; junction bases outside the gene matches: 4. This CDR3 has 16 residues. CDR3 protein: CASSQALAGGQDTQYF. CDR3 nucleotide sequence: TGTGCCAGCAGCCAAGCTCTAGCGGGAGGGCAAGATACGCAGTATTTT.

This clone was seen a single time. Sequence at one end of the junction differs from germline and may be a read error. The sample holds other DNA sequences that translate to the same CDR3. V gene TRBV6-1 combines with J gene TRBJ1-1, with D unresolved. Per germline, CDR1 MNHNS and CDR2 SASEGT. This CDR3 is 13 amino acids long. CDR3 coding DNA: TGTGCCAGTAGTGAGAGGGAGAACACTGAAGCTTTCTTT. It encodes CASSERENTEAFF.

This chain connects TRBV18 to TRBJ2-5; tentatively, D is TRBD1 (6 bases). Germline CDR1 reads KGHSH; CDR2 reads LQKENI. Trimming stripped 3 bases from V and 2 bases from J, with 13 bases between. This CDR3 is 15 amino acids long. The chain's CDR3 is CASSPESGQQETQYF. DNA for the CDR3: TGTGCCAGCTCACCGGAGAGCGGACAGCAAGAGACCCAGTACTTC.

CDR3 in DNA: TGTGCCAGCAGTGAGGGGGCCGGCCAGCCCCAGCATTTT. Its translation: CASSEGAGQPQHF. The V and J genes are TRBV6-1 and TRBJ1-5, with D possibly TRBD1 on 6 matching bases. This CDR3 is built from 13 residues. CDR1 is MNHNS, CDR2 SASEGT, per germline. V was clipped by 3 bases and J by 7 bases, with 10 bases between them.

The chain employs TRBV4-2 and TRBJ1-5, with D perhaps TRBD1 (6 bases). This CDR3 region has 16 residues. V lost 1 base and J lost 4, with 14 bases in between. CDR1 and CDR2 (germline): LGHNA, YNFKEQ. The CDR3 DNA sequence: TGTGCCAGCAGCCAAGGGACCGGGACAAGAAATCAGCCCCAGCATTTT. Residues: CASSQGTGTRNQPQHF.

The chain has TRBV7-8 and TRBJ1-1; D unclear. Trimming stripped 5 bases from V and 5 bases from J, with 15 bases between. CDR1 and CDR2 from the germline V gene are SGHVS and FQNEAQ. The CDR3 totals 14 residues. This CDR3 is CASSPPAEGTEAFF. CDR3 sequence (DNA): TGTGCCAGCAGCCCCCCCGCGGAGGGTACTGAAGCTTTCTTT.

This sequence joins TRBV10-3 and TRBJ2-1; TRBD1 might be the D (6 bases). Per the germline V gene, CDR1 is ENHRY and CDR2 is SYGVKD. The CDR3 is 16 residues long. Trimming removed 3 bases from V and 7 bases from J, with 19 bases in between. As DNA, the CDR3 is TGTGCCATCAGTGACCCAGGGAGAGCTAGGGGGAATGAGCAGTTCTTC. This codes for CAISDPGRARGNEQFF.

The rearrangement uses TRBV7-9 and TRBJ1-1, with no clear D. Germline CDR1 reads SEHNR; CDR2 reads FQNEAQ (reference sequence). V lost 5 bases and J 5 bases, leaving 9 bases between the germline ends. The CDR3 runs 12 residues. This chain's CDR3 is CASSRPGTEAFF. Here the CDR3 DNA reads TGTGCCAGCAGCCGACCGGGGACTGAAGCTTTCTTT.

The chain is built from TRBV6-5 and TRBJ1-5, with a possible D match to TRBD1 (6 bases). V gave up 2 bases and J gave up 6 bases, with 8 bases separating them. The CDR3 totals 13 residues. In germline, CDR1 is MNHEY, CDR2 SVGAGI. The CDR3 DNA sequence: TGTGCCAGCAGTTACGGCAGGGGTCAGCCCCAGCATTTT. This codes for CASSYGRGQPQHF.

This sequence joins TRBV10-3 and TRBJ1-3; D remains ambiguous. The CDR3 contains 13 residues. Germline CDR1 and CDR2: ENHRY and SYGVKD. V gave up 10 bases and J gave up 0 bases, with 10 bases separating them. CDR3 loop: CATQLSSGNTIYF. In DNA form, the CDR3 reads TGTGCCACCCAGCTTTCCTCTGGAAACACCATATATTTT.

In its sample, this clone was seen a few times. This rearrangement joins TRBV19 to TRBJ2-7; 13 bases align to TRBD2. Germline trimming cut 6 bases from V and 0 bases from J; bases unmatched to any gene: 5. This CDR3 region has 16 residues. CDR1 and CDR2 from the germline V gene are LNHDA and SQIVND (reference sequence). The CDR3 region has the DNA TGTGCCAGTAGCCCCGGACTAGCGGGGGCCTCCTACGAGCAGTACTTC. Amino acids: CASSPGLAGASYEQYF.

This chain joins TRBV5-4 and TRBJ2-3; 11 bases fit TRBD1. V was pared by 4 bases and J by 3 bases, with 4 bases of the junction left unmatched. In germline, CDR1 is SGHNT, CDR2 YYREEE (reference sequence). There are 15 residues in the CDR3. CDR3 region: CASSRTGGFTDTQYF. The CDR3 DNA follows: TGTGCCAGCAGCCGGACAGGGGGCTTTACAGATACGCAGTATTTT.

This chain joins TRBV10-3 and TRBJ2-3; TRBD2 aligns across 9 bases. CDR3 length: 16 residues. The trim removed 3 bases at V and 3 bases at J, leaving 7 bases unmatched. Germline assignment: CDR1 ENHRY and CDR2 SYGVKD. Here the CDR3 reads CAISEQAGGPTDTQYF. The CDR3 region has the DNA TGTGCCATCAGTGAACAGGCGGGAGGGCCTACAGATACGCAGTATTTT.